This T cell receptor beta chain was documented in a study of T-cell reconstitution after alpha-beta-depleted transplantation in children. Preparation of the TCRbeta library involved a method that used unique molecular identifiers. One entry per CDR3 protein results from TCRdb running MiXCR on the PCR reads. The sample includes approximately 400,000 distinct CDR3 sequences, 11% of them seen just once. V was cut by 5 bases and J by 6 bases, with 8 bases left in between. Germline V gene sequence: CDR1 LNHDA, CDR2 SQIVND (reference sequence). CDR3 length equals 12 residues. The specimen was PBMCs from the stem cell graft donor, collected from the stem cell graft. The TCR originated in a human donor who donated a stem cell graft to a child with acute myeloid leukemia. The chain combines TRBV19 with TRBJ1-5; D is unclear. The CDR3 bases are TGTGCCAGTAGTGGGCAGGCTCAGCCCCAGCATTTT. Translation: CASSGQAQPQHF.